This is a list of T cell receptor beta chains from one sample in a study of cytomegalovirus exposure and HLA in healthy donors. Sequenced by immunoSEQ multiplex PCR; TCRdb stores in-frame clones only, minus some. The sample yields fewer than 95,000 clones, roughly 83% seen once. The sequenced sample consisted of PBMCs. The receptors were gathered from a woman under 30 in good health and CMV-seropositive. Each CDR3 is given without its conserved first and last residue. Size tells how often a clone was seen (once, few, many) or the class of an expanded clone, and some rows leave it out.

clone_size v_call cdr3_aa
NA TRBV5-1 ASSLDRGEYNEQF
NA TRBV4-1 ASSQEISRSDEQF
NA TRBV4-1 ASSLYSGTNQPQH
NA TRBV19 ASTPLAGGRDTQY
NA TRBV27 ASSDTISGNTIY
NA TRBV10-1 ASSDPEENSGANVLT
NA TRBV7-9 ASSQGAEAF
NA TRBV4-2 ASSPGTSTDTQY
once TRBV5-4 ASSPGQGNEAF
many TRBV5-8 ASSGTGAYNSPLH
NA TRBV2 ASSDMGTGGEKLF
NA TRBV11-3 ASSLSTNTGELF
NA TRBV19 ASSSFPAGRGTDTQY
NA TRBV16 ASRQGRMLNEQF
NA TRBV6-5 ASRPTGVKNIQY
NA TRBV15 ATSSDPTSGSEKLF
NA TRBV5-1 ASSNSGGNTGELF
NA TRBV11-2 ASSLGQGAYEQY
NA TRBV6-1 ASISPFRDRAEEY
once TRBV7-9 ASSLGWGQGLEQY
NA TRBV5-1 ASIRGEGSNTEAF
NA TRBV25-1 ASTPFDGNYGYT
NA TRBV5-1 ASSLSQGRTEAF
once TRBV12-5 ASGVSGAETQY
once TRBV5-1 ASSLEDRVRETQY
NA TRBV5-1 ASSAGATNEKLF
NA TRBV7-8 ASSLRDSYGYT
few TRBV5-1 ASGLLTGGSFYEQY
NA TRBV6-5 ASSYAGGFGNTIY
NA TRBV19 ASSLSLATYEQY
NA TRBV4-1 ASSPKGGGGLPYGYT
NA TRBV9 ASSVGGPADTQY
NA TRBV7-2 ASTPRGGLGNEQF
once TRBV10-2 ASSASANEQF
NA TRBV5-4 ASSLASGAGGNSPLH
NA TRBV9 ASSVVGGERADTQY
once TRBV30 AWSDGRGGRLSQY
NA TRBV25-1 ASSELGQGYEQY
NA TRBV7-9 ASSNLPGTDTQY